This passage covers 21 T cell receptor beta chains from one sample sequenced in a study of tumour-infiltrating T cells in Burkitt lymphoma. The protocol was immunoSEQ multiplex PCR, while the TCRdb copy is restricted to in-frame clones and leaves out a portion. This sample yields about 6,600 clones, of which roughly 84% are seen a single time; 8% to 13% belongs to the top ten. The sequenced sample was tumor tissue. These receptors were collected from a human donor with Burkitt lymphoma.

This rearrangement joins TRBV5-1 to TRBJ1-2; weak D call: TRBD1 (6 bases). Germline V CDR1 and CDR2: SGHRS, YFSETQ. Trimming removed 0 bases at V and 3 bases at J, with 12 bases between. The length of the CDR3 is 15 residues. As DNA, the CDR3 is TGCGCCAGCAGCTTGGAGAGTGGGGGCGACTATGGCTACACCTTC. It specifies CASSLESGGDYGYTF.

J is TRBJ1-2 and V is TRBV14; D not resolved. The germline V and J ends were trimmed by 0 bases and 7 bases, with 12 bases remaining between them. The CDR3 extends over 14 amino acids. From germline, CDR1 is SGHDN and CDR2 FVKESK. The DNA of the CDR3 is TGTGCCAGCAGCCAAGAGGCGAGGAGCTCTGGCTACACCTTC. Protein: CASSQEARSSGYTF. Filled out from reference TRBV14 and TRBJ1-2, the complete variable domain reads EAGVTQFPSHSVIEKGQTVTLRCDPISGHDNLYWYRRVMGKEIKFLLHFVKESKQDESGMPNNRFLAERTGGTYSTLKVQPAELEDSGVYFCASSQEARSSGYTFGSGTRLTVV.

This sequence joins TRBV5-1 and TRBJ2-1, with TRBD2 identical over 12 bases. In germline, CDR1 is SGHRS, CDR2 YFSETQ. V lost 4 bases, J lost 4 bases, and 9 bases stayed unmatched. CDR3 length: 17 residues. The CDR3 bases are TGCGCCAGCAGCGCCTCAGGACTAGCGGGAACTTACAATGAGCAGTTCTTC. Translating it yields CASSASGLAGTYNEQFF.

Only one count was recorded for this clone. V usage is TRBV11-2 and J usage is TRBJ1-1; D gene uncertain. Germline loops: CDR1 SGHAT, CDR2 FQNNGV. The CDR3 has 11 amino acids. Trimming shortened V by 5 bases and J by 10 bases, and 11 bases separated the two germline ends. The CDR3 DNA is TGTGCCAGCAGCCAAGGGAATTCAGCTTTCTTT. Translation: CASSQGNSAFF.

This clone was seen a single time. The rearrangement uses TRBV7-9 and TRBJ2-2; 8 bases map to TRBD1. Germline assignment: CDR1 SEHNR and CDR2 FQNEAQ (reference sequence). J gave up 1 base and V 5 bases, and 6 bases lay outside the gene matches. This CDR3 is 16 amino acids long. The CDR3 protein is CASSPPGQGNTGELFF. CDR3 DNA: TGTGCCAGCAGCCCTCCTGGACAGGGGAACACCGGGGAGCTGTTTTTT.

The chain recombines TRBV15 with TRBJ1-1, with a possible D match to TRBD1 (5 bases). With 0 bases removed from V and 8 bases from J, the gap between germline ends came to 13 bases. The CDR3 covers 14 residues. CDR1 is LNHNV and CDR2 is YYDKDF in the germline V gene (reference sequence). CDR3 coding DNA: TGTGCCACCAGCAGAGATAGAGGGGCCGGGGAAGCTTTCTTT. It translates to CATSRDRGAGEAFF.

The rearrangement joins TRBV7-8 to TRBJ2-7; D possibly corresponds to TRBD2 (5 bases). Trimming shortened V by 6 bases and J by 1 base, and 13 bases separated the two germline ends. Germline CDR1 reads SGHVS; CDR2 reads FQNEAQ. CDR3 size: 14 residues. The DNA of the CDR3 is TGTGCCAGCAGTCGAACTAGTCTTTCCTACGAGCAGTACTTC. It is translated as CASSRTSLSYEQYF.

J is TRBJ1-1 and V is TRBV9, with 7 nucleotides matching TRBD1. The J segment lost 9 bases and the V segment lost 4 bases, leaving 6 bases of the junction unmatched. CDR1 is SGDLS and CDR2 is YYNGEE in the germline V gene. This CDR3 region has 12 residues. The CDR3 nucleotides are TGTGCCAGCAGCCCCCGGGACAGCAAAGCTTTCTTT. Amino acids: CASSPRDSKAFF.

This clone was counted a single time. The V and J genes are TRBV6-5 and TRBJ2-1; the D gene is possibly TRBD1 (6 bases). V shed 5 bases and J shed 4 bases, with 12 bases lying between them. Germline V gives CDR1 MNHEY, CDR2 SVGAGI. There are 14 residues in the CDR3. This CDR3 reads CASSRTETYNEQFF. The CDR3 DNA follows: TGTGCCAGCAGTCGGACAGAGACGTACAATGAGCAGTTCTTC.

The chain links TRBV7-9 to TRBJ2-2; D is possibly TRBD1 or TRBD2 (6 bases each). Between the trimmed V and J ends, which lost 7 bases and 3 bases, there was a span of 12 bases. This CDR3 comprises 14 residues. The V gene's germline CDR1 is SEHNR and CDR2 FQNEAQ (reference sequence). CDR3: CASNFRGDTGELFF. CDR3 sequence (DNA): TGTGCCAGCAATTTTAGGGGGGACACCGGGGAGCTGTTTTTT.

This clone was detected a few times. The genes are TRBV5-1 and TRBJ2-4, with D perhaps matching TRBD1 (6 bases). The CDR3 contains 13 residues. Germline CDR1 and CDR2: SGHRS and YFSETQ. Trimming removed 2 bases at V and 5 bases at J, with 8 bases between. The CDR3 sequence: CASSFRGENIQYF. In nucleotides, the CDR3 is TGCGCCAGCAGCTTCAGGGGTGAAAACATTCAGTACTTC.

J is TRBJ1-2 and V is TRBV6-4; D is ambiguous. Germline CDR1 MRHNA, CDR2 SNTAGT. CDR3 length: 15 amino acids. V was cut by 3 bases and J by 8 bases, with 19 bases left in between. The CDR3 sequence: CASSELSSGNRGYTF. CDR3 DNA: TGTGCCAGCAGTGAACTCTCGTCGGGCAACCGCGGCTACACCTTC.

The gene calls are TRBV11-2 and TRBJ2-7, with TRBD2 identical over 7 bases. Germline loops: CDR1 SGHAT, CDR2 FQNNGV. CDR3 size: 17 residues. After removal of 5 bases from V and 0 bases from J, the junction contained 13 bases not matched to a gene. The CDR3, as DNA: TGTGCCAGCAGCCCCAGGGTCGGGGGGAGAGGCTCCTACGAGCAGTACTTC. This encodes CASSPRVGGRGSYEQYF.

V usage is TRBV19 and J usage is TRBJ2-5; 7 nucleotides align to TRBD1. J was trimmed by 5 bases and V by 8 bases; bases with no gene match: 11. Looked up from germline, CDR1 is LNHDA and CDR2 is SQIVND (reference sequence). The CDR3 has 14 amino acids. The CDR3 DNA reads TGTGCCAGTGCAAGACAGGGTAGGTCGGAGACCCAGTACTTC. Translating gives CASARQGRSETQYF.

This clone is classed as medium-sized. The CDR3 loop is CASSIRGTSITGELFF. CDR3 nucleotides: TGTGCCAGTAGTATACGAGGGACTAGCATCACCGGGGAGCTGTTTTTT. The chain employs TRBV19 and TRBJ2-2; 9 bases agree with TRBD2. There are 16 residues in the CDR3. V was clipped by 2 bases and J by 4 bases; unmatched bases: 5. The germline CDR1 and CDR2 sequences are LNHDA and SQIVND (reference sequence).

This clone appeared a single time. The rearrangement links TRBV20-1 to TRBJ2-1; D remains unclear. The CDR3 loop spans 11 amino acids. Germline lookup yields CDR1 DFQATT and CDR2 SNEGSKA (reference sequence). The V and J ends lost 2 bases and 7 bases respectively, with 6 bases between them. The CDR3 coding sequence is TGCAGTGCTAGACCCGAGAATGAGCAGTTCTTC. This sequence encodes CSARPENEQFF.

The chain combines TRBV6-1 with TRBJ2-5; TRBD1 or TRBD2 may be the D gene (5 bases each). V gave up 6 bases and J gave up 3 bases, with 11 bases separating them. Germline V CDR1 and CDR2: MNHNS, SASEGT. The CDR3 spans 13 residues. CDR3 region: CASRRGEKETQYF. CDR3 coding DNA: TGTGCCAGCAGGAGAGGGGAAAAAGAGACCCAGTACTTC.

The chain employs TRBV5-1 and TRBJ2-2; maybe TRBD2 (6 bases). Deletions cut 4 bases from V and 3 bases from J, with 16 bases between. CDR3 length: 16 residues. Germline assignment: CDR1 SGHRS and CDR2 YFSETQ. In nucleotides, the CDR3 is TGCGCCAGCAGCAGGGGACTGCTTGGGGACACCGGGGAGCTGTTTTTT. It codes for CASSRGLLGDTGELFF.

The CDR3 loop is CASRQIQGPNYGYTF. The CDR3 DNA reads TGTGCCAGCAGACAGATACAGGGACCTAACTATGGCTACACCTTC. The V gene is TRBV13, the J gene TRBJ1-2; D might be TRBD1 (6 bases). Per the germline V gene, CDR1 is PRHDT and CDR2 is FYEKMQ (reference sequence). This CDR3 contains 15 residues. V was cut by 6 bases and J by 0 bases, with 14 bases left in between. Full variable domain (missing parts from reference TRBV13 and TRBJ1-2): AAGVIQSPRHLIKEKRETATLKCYPIPRHDTVYWYQQGPGQDPQFLISFYEKMQSDKGSIPDRFSAQQFSDYHSELNMSSLELGDSALYFCASRQIQGPNYGYTFGSGTRLTVV.

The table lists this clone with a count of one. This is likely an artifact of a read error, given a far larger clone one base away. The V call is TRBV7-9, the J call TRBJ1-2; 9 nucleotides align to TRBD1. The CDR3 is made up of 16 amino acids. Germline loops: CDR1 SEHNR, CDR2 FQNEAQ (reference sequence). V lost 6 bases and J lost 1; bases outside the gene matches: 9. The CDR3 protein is CASRETGGSFNYGYTF. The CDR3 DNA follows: TGTGCCAGCAGAGAGACAGGGGGGAGTTTTAACTATGGCTACACCTTC.

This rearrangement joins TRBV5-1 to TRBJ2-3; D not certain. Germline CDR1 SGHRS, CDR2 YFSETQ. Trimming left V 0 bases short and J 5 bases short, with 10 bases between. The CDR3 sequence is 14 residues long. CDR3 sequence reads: CASSLVKGIDTQYF. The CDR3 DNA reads TGCGCCAGCAGCTTGGTTAAGGGTATAGATACGCAGTATTTT.